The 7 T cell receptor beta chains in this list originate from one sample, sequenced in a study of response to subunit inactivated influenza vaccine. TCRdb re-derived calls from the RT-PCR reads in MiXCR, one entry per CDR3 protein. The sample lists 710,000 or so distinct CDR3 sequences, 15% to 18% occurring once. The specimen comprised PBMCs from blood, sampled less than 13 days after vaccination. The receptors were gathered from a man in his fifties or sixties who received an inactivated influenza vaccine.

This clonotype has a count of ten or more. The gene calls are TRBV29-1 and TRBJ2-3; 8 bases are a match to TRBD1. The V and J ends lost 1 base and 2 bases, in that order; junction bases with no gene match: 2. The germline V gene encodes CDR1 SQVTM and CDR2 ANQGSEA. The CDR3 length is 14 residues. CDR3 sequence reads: CSVEAGGYTDTQYF. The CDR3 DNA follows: TGCAGCGTTGAAGCAGGGGGCTACACAGATACGCAGTATTTT.

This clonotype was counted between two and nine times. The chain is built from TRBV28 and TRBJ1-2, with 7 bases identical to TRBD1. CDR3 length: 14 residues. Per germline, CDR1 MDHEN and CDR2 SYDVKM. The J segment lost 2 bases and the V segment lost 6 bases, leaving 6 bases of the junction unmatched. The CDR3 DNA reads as TGTGCCAGCAGGCGAACAGGGGCAAACTATGGCTACACCTTC. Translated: CASRRTGANYGYTF.

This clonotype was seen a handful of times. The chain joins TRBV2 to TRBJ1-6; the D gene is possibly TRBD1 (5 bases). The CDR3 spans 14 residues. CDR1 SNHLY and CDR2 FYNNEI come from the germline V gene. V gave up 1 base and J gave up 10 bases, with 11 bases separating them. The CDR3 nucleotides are TGTGCCAGCAGTGAAGTGGGGCGAGGATCACCCCTCCACTTT. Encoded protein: CASSEVGRGSPLHF.

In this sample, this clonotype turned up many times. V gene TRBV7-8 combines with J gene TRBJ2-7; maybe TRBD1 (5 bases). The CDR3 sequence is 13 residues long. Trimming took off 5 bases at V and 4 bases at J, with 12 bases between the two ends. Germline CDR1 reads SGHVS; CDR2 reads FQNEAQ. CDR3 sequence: CASSASTEYEQYF. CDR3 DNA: TGTGCCAGCAGCGCCTCGACAGAATACGAGCAGTACTTC.

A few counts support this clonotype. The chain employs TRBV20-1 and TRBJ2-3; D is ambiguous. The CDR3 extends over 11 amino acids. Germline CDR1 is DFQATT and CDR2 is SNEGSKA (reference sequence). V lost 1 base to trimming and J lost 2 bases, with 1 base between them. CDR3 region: CSARATDTQYF. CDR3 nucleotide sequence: TGCAGTGCTAGAGCCACAGATACGCAGTATTTT.

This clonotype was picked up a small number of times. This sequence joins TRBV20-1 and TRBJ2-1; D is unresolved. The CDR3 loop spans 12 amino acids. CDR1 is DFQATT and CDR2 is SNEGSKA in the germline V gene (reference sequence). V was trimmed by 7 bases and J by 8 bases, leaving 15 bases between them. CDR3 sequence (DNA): TGCAGTGGGTATTCGACCGAGGATGAGCAGTTCTTC. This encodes CSGYSTEDEQFF.

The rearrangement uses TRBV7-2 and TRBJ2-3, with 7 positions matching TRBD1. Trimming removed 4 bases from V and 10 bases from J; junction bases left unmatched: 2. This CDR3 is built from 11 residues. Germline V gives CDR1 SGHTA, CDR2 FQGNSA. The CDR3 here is CASSSGGAQYF. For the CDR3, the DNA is TGTGCCAGCAGCTCAGGGGGTGCGCAGTATTTT.